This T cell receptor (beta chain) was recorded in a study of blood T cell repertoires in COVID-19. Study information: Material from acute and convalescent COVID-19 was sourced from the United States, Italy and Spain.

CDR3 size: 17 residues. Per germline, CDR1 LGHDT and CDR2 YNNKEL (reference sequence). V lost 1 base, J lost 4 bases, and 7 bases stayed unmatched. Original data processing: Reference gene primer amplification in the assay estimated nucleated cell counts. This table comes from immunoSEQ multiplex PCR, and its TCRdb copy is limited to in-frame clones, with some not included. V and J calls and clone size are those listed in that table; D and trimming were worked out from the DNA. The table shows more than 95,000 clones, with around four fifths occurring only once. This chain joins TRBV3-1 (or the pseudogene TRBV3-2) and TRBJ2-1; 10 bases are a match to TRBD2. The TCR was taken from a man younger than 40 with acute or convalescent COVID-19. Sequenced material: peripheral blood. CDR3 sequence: CASSQGPSGRGYNEQFF. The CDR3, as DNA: TGTGCCAGCAGCCAAGGACCCAGCGGGAGGGGGTACAATGAGCAGTTCTTC.